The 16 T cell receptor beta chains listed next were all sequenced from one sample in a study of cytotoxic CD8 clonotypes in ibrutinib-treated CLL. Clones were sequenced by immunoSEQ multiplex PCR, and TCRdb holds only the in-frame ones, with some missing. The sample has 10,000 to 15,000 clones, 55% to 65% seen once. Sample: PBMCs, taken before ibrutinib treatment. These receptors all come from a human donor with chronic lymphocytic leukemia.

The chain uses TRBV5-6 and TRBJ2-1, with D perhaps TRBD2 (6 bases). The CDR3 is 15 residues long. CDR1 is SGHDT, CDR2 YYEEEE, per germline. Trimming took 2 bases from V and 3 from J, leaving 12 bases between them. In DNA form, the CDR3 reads TGTGCCAGCAGCTTAGACGGGGGTAGCTACAATGAGCAGTTCTTC. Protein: CASSLDGGSYNEQFF.

The CDR3 spells CASSSGTPGQPQHF. DNA of the CDR3: TGCGCCAGCAGCTCCGGGACCCCGGGGCAGCCCCAGCATTTT. The V call is TRBV5-1, the J call TRBJ1-5; TRBD1 is a possible D gene (5 bases). Germline CDR1 reads SGHRS; CDR2 reads YFSETQ. V lost 3 bases to trimming and J lost 7 bases, with 14 bases between them. The CDR3 length is 14 residues.

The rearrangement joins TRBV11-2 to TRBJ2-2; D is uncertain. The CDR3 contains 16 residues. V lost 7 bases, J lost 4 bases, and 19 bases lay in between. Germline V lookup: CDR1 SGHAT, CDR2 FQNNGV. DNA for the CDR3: TGTGCCAGCACCCCGACCCCTCTGCGCGGCACCGGGGAGCTGTTTTTT. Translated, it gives CASTPTPLRGTGELFF.

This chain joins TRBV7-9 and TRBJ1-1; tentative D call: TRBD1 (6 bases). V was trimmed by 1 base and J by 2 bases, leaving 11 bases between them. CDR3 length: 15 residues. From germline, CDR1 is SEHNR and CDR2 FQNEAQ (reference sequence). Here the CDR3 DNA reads TGTGCCAGCAGCTTAGGGCCCAGGGGTAACACTGAAGCTTTCTTT. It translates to CASSLGPRGNTEAFF.

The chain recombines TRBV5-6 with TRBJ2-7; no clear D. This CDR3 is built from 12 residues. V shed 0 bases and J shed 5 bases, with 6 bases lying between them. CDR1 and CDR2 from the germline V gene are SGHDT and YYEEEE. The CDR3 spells CASSLVGDEQYF. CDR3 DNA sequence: TGTGCCAGCAGCTTGGTAGGTGACGAGCAGTACTTC. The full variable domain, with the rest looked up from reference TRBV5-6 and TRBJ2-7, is DAGVTQSPTHLIKTRGQQVTLRCSPKSGHDTVSWYQQALGQGPQFIFQYYEEEERQRGNFPDRFSGHQFPNYSSELNVNALLLGDSALYLCASSLVGDEQYFGPGTRLTVT.

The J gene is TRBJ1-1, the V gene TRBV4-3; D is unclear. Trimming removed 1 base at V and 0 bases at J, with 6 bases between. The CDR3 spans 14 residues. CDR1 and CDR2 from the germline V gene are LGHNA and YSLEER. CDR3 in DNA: TGCGCCAGCAGCCAAGTACAGATGAACACTGAAGCTTTCTTT. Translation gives CASSQVQMNTEAFF.

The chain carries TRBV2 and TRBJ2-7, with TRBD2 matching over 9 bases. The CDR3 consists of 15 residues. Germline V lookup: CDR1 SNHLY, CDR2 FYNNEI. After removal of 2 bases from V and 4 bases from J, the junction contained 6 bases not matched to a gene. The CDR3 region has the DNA TGTGCCAGCAGTGAACTAATGACTAGCGGTTACGAGCAGTACTTC. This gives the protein CASSELMTSGYEQYF.

The CDR3: CAWSPGKAGAFF. Written as DNA, the CDR3 is TGTGCCTGGAGCCCCGGGAAGGCCGGGGCTTTCTTT. This chain joins TRBV30 and TRBJ1-1; D gene ambiguous. This CDR3 has 12 residues. Germline CDR1 is GTSNPN and CDR2 is SVGIG (reference sequence). The V gene lost 3 bases and the J gene lost 11 bases, with 16 bases spanning the gap.

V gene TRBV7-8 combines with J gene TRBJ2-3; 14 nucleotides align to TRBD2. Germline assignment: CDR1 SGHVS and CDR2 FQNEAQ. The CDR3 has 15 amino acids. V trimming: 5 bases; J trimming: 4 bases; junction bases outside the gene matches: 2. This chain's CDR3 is CASSQTSGGADTQYF. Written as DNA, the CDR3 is TGTGCCAGCAGCCAGACTAGCGGGGGGGCAGATACGCAGTATTTT. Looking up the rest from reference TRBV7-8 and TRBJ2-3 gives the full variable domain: GAGVSQSPRYKVAKRGQDVALRCDPISGHVSLFWYQQALGQGPEFLTYFQNEAQLDKSGLPSDRFFAERPEGSVSTLKIQRTQQEDSAVYLCASSQTSGGADTQYFGPGTRLTVL.

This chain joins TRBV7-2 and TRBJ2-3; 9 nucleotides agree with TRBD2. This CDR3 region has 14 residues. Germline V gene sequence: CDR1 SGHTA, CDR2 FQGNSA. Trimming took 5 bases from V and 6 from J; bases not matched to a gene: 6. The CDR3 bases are TGTGCCAGCAGCAAGGGCAGCGGGGGGGATACGCAGTATTTT. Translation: CASSKGSGGDTQYF.

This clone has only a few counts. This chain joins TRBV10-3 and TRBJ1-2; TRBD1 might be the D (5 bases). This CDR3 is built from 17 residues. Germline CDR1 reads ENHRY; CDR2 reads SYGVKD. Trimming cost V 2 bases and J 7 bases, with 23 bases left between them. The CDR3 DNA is TGTGCCATCAGTGAGCCAGGAGGTCCTTCGGGGGTCGGTGGCTACACCTTC. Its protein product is CAISEPGGPSGVGGYTF.

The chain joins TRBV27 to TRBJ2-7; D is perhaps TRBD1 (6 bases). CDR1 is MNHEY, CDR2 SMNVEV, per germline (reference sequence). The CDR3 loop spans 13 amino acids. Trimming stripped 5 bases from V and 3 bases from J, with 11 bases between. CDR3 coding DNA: TGTGCCAGCAGTCCCGGACAGTTCTACGAGCAGTACTTC. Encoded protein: CASSPGQFYEQYF.

The chain's CDR3 is CASSQDRGETQYF. The CDR3, as DNA: TGCGCCAGCAGCCAGGACAGGGGGGAGACCCAGTACTTC. The V and J genes are TRBV4-1 and TRBJ2-5, with TRBD1 matching over 10 bases. The CDR3 is 13 amino acids. Germline V gene data show CDR1 as MGHRA and CDR2 as YSYEKL. The junction had 0 bases not matched to a gene; V was cut back by 3 bases and J by 5 bases.

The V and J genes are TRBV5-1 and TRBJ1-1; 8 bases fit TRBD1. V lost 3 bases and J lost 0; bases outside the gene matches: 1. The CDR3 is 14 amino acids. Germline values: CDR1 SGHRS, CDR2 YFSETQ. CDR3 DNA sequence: TGCGCCAGCAGCTGGACAGGGATGAACACTGAAGCTTTCTTT. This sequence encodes CASSWTGMNTEAFF. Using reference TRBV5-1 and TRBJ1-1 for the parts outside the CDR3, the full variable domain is KAGVTQTPRYLIKTRGQQVTLSCSPISGHRSVSWYQQTPGQGLQFLFEYFSETQRNKGNFPGRFSGRQFSNSRSEMNVSTLELGDSALYLCASSWTGMNTEAFFGQGTRLTVV.

CDR3 protein: CASSTGVENTIYF. In DNA, the CDR3 is TGCGCCAGCAGTACCGGGGTTGAAAACACCATATATTTT. V is TRBV5-1 and J is TRBJ1-3; the D is unclear. V was pared by 5 bases and J by 6 bases, with 12 bases between. This CDR3 contains 13 residues. CDR1 SGHRS and CDR2 YFSETQ come from the germline V gene.

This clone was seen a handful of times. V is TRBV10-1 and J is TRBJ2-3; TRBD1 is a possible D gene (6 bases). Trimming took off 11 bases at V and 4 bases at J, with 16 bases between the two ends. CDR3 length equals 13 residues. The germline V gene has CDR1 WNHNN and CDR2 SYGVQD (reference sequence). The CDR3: CAFKGEEADTQYF. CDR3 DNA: TGCGCCTTCAAGGGGGAAGAAGCAGATACGCAGTATTTT.